The table lists the clone carrying this TCR beta chain with a few counts. Trimming cost V 8 bases and J 0 bases, with 13 bases left between them. CDR3 length: 15 amino acids. Germline V gene lookup returns CDR1 MNHNS and CDR2 SASEGT. This entry is derived from a study of CD8+ T cells in alopecia areata. Across the whole study: Treatment of the treated patients consisted of oral tofacitinib, 5 to 10 mg twice daily.

Sorting separated CD4+ and CD8+ T cells out of PBMCs. Extracted from the samples, RNA was reverse transcribed into cDNA to serve as the sequencing template. Clones were sequenced by immunoSEQ multiplex PCR, and TCRdb holds only the in-frame ones, with some missing. The sample includes 150,000 to 200,000 clones, around 50% seen only once; the top ten take around 15%. The gene calls are TRBV6-1 and TRBJ1-4; possible D gene TRBD1, 5 bases. Here the sequenced sample was CD4+ T cells sorted from blood, taken at week 0. The TCR was taken from a human donor with alopecia areata. The CDR3 DNA follows: TGTGCCAGCCAAGCACAGGCATCAACTAATGAAAAACTGTTTTTT. Translating it yields CASQAQASTNEKLFF.